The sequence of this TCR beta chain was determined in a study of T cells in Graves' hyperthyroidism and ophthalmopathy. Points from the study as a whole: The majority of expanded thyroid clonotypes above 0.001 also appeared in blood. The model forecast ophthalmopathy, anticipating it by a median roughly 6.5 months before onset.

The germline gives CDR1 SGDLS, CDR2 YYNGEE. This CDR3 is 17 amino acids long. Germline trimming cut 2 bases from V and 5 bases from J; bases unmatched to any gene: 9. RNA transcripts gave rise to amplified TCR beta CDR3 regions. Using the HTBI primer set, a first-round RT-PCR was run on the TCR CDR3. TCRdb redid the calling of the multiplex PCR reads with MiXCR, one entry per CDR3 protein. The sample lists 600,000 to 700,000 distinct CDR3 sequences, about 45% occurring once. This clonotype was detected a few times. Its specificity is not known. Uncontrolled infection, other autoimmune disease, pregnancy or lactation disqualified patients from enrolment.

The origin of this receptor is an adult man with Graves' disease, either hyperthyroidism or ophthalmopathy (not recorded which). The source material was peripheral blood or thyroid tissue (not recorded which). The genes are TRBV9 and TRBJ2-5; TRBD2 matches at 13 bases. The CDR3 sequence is CASSVTGLAGAEETQYF. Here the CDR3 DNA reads TGTGCCAGCAGCGTGACCGGACTAGCGGGGGCCGAGGAGACCCAGTACTTC.